Detailed here is one T cell receptor beta chain. The sample belongs to a study of cytomegalovirus exposure and HLA in healthy donors. PCR amplification relied on 60 Vbeta primers (plus 13 Jbeta primers). TCRdb keeps only in-frame clones here, not all; method: immunoSEQ multiplex PCR. The sample lists roughly 83,000 clones; over 60% were seen once. The germline gives CDR1 SGHRS, CDR2 YFSETQ. V was shortened by 0 bases and J by 3 bases, with 10 bases between the two germline ends. The CDR3 length is 14 residues. The chain joins TRBV5-1 to TRBJ2-7; D is perhaps TRBD1 (6 bases). The sequence was collected from a man in his sixties in good health and CMV-seronegative. The sample taken for sequencing was PBMCs. The CDR3 here is CASSLEGHLYEQYF. The CDR3 DNA sequence: TGCGCCAGCAGCTTGGAGGGACACCTCTACGAGCAGTACTTC. Based on the CDR3 plus reference TRBV5-1 and TRBJ2-7, the full variable domain is KAGVTQTPRYLIKTRGQQVTLSCSPISGHRSVSWYQQTPGQGLQFLFEYFSETQRNKGNFPGRFSGRQFSNSRSEMNVSTLELGDSALYLCASSLEGHLYEQYFGPGTRLTVT.